This T cell receptor (beta chain) was observed in a study of T cells in localized non-small cell lung cancer. Whole-study findings and limits: The study found T cell clonality highest in uninvolved adjacent lung, above tumor. A median of approximately 50 clones ranked among the top 100 in tumor appeared in adjacent lung.

Trimming took 1 base from V and 5 from J; bases not matched to a gene: 11. Germline V CDR1 and CDR2: SGHNT, YYREEE (reference sequence). The CDR3 contains 17 residues. Here immunoSEQ multiplex PCR was the method, and the copy in TCRdb shows in-frame clones only, minus some. Here the sample spans around 50,000 clones, about nine tenths being singletons. About this clone: Antigen specificity is unknown.

The input for sequencing was peripheral blood, taken before any cancer treatment. The chain joins TRBV5-4 to TRBJ2-3, with TRBD2 matching over 9 bases. The sequence came from a woman aged 40-75 years with stage I lung adenocarcinoma. The CDR3: CASSLRAAGGGGDTQYF. As DNA, the CDR3 is TGTGCCAGCAGCTTGAGGGCAGCGGGGGGCGGAGGAGATACGCAGTATTTT.